This TCR beta chain was sequenced during a study of cytomegalovirus exposure and HLA in healthy donors. All the people who gave samples were healthy bone marrow donors. The PCR made use of 60 Vbeta and 13 Jbeta primers. The assay was immunoSEQ multiplex PCR, and TCRdb's table has in-frame clones only and misses some. The table records some 200,000 clones, 82% of them present only once. Study-wide findings and caveats: As a later analysis revealed, the rate of TCR association differed by HLA locus, with DRB1 most and HLA-C fewest.

The V gene end was trimmed by 3 bases and the J gene end by 1 base; junction bases not matched to a gene: 5. The CDR3 has 18 amino acids. CDR1 is LNHNV and CDR2 is YYDKDF in the germline V gene (reference sequence). Turning to this clone: As yet, its antigen is unknown.

J is TRBJ2-6 and V is TRBV15; TRBD1 aligns across 11 bases. This TCR derives from a woman aged 18-30 years in good health and CMV-seronegative. The sample taken for sequencing was PBMCs. The CDR3 loop is CATSRAGQGVSGANVLTF. As DNA, the CDR3 is TGTGCCACCAGCAGGGCGGGACAGGGGGTTTCTGGGGCCAACGTCCTGACTTTC. Complete variable domain (other parts from reference TRBV15 and TRBJ2-6): DAMVIQNPRYQVTQFGKPVTLSCSQTLNHNVMYWYQQKSSQAPKLLFHYYDKDFNNEADTPDNFQSRRPNTSFCFLDIRSPGLGDTAMYLCATSRAGQGVSGANVLTFGAGSRLTVL.